This T cell receptor (beta chain) is from a study of blood T cell repertoires in COVID-19. From germline, CDR1 is SNHLY and CDR2 FYNNEI. This CDR3 region has 14 residues. Of note for this clone: Germline and junction disagree at one end, which may indicate a read error.

This table comes from immunoSEQ multiplex PCR, and its TCRdb copy is limited to in-frame clones, with some not included. The sample yields fewer than 50,000 clones, 75% to 90% seen once. This TCR was sampled from a human donor in a cohort sampled during active COVID-19. This chain joins TRBV2 and TRBJ2-7; D might be TRBD1 (5 bases). Sample: peripheral blood. The CDR3 DNA reads TGTGCCAGCAGTCAAGCCCCAGGGACCTACGAGCAGTACTTC. Translating gives CASSQAPGTYEQYF.